This T cell receptor (beta chain) derives from a study of blood T cell repertoires in COVID-19. As originally analysed: The assay estimated nucleated cells by amplifying reference gene primers. Profiled with immunoSEQ multiplex PCR; TCRdb holds only in-frame clones, not every one. V and J calls and clone size are those listed in that table; D and trimming were worked out from the DNA. The sample lists 150,000 to 200,000 clones, around 80% seen once, with less than 3.5% in the top ten. The sequenced sample was peripheral blood. This sequence originates from a woman aged 55-69 years with acute or convalescent COVID-19.

Here the CDR3 reads CASSPSPGQGLLDTQYF. The CDR3 DNA reads as TGTGCCAGCTCACCCTCTCCGGGACAGGGACTCCTAGATACGCAGTATTTT. V usage is TRBV18 and J usage is TRBJ2-3; 9 nucleotides line up with TRBD1. Looked up from germline, CDR1 is KGHSH and CDR2 is LQKENI. V was clipped by 3 bases and J by 5 bases; unmatched bases: 12. The CDR3 runs to 17 residues.